The 8 T cell receptor beta chains below all came from one sample that was sequenced in a study of T cells in women clearing cervical HPV infection. Method: immunoSEQ multiplex PCR; TCRdb's copy keeps in-frame clones and lacks some. The ten top clones account for almost 10%, within a sample of about 22,000 clones. The sample comprised blood buffy coat. Receptors were obtained from a woman between 18 and 69 years old with a cervical HPV16 infection that either progressed to CIN3+ or cleared (not recorded which).

As to this clone: The read ends 3 residues shy of where the CDR3 ends; the end is completed using the germline J gene. The chain is built from TRBV2 and TRBJ1-5; tentatively, D is TRBD1 (5 bases). V lost 6 bases and J 1 base, leaving 10 bases between the germline ends. CDR3 length: 14 amino acids. The germline gives CDR1 SNHLY, CDR2 FYNNEI. The sequenced CDR3 bases are TGTGCCAGCAGACTGGACACCAGCAATCAGCCC. Its translation is CASRLDTSNQP. From start to end, the CDR3 is CASRLDTSNQPQHF. Based on the CDR3 plus reference TRBV2 and TRBJ1-5, the full variable domain is EPEVTQTPSHQVTQMGQEVILRCVPISNHLYFYWYRQILGQKVEFLVSFYNNEISEKSEIFDDQFSVERPDGSNFTLKIRSTKLEDSAMYFCASRLDTSNQPQHFGDGTRLSIL.

As regards this clone: With the read ending 3 residues before the CDR3 end, the germline J gene is used to fill in that end. This rearrangement joins TRBV5-1 to TRBJ2-3; 8 bases are a match to TRBD2. This CDR3 spans 16 amino acids. CDR1 and CDR2 from the germline V gene are SGHRS and YFSETQ. V was clipped by 4 bases and J by 2 bases; unmatched bases: 9. The CDR3 loop is CASSIRGSGITDTQYF. The part of the CDR3 DNA that was read is TGCGCCAGCAGCATTCGCGGTAGCGGGATCACAGATACG.

In terms of frequency, this clone is medium-sized. The CDR3 goes on 3 residues after the read ends, and that part is filled in from the germline J gene. The chain combines TRBV7-3 with TRBJ2-3, with TRBD1 matching over 8 bases. The CDR3 covers 15 residues. The junction had 9 bases not matched to a gene; V was cut back by 5 bases and J by 5 bases. Per the germline V gene, CDR1 is SGHTA and CDR2 is FQGTGA. CDR3: CASSTRQGPLDTQYF. CDR3 DNA (partial): TGTGCCAGCAGCACCCGACAGGGGCCCCTAGATACG.

Comment on this clone: The read halts 3 residues ahead of the CDR3 end, with the missing end drawn from the germline J gene. The chain carries TRBV6-1 and TRBJ2-7; a weak D match, TRBD1 (6 bases). The CDR3 has 13 residues. Germline V CDR1 and CDR2: MNHNS, SASEGT. V lost 2 bases, J lost 2 bases, and 7 bases lay in between. CDR3 amino acids: CASSETGTYEQYF. The DNA read from the CDR3 is TGTGCCAGCAGTGAAACAGGGACCTACGAG.

Details on this clone: The read halts 3 residues ahead of the CDR3 end, with the missing end drawn from the germline J gene. The genes are TRBV16 and TRBJ1-3; D unresolved. V lost 2 bases, J lost 3 bases, and 14 bases lay in between. This CDR3 has 16 amino acids. The germline V gene encodes CDR1 KGHSY and CDR2 FQNENV. The CDR3 protein is CASSQNLPSVGNTIYF. CDR3 bases read: TGTGCCAGCAGCCAAAATCTTCCCTCAGTTGGAAACACC.

Points on this clone: The CDR3 goes on 3 residues after the read ends, and that part is filled in from the germline J gene. The V and J genes are TRBV2 and TRBJ1-2, with 7 bases that match TRBD1. The germline V gene has CDR1 SNHLY and CDR2 FYNNEI. The CDR3 has 13 residues. CDR3 bases read: TGTGCCAGCAGAACCGACAGGGTATTAGGC. Protein: CASRTDRVLG. The complete CDR3 protein is CASRTDRVLGYTF.

Regarding this clone: The read comes to an end 3 residues before the CDR3 does, leaving the germline J gene to fill in the end. The rearrangement links TRBV6-2 or TRBV6-3 to TRBJ1-4, with no clear D. CDR1 and CDR2 (germline): MNHEY, SVGEGT. CDR3 length: 13 residues. Incomplete CDR3 DNA: TGTGCCAGCAGTTACCAGGAGATCAGCAAA. Translated, it gives CASSYQEISK. The whole CDR3 protein reads CASSYQEISKLFF.

As concerns this clone: The read comes to an end 3 residues before the CDR3 does, leaving the germline J gene to fill in the end. V is TRBV29-1 and J is TRBJ2-7, with 10 bases that match TRBD1. This CDR3 is 14 amino acids long. Germline-derived CDR1 and CDR2 are SQVTM and ANQGSEA. V trimming: 7 bases; J trimming: 6 bases; junction bases outside the gene matches: 12. The sequenced part of the CDR3 DNA is TGCAGCGCCCGAACGGGACAGGGGAGTGCCGAG. Translation gives CSARTGQGSAE. The whole CDR3 is CSARTGQGSAEQYF.